This TCR beta chain is drawn from a study of cytomegalovirus exposure and HLA in healthy donors. The CDR3 sequence is 12 residues long. The germline V gene encodes CDR1 ENHRY and CDR2 SYGVKD. The V and J ends lost 5 bases and 3 bases respectively, with 8 bases between them. Overall study results and limits: The study carried out a later analysis of TCR beta sequences. It associated about 15,000 of them with specific HLA alleles at a false discovery rate of 0.05.

Use of 60 Vbeta and 13 Jbeta primers characterized the PCR. Generated by immunoSEQ multiplex PCR, the TCRdb table keeps only in-frame clones and is missing some. The sample consists of tens of thousands of clones, around 75% of them appearing once. Of note for this clone: The antigen remains unidentified.

The chain links TRBV10-3 to TRBJ2-7; maybe TRBD1 (6 bases). The source material was PBMCs. The sequence derives from a man aged 45-65 years in good health and CMV-seropositive. The CDR3 here is CAISPQGYEQYF. As DNA, the CDR3 is TGTGCCATCAGTCCACAGGGCTACGAGCAGTACTTC.